These 21 T cell receptor beta chains came from one sample sequenced in a study of T cells in women clearing cervical HPV infection. TCRdb keeps only in-frame clones here, not all; method: immunoSEQ multiplex PCR. In total, the table holds about 20,000 clones. What was sequenced was blood buffy coat. The receptors were sampled from a woman between 18 and 70 years old with a cervical HPV16 infection that either progressed to CIN3+ or cleared (not recorded which).

On this clone: The missing CDR3 end, 3 residues past where the read stops, is filled in from the germline J gene. The genes are TRBV6-2 or TRBV6-3 and TRBJ2-2; 8 nucleotides align to TRBD2. The CDR3 consists of 15 residues. With V trimmed by 7 bases and J by 1 base, 5 bases remained unmatched. The germline CDR1 and CDR2 sequences are MNHEY and SVGEGT. The sequenced CDR3 bases are TGTGCCAGCACCTCCGGGGGGGGGAACACCGGGGAG. As protein: CASTSGGGNTGE. The CDR3, in full, reads CASTSGGGNTGELFF.

Measured by frequency, this clone is medium-sized. The read halts 3 residues ahead of the CDR3 end, with the missing end drawn from the germline J gene. J is TRBJ1-4 and V is TRBV29-1; TRBD1 agrees at 11 bases. The V gene end was trimmed by 6 bases and the J gene end by 7 bases; junction bases not matched to a gene: 7. CDR3 length: 14 amino acids. Germline CDR1 and CDR2: SQVTM and ANQGSEA. CDR3: CSVSIGTGGEKLFF. CDR3 bases read: TGCAGCGTCAGCATTGGGACAGGGGGTGAAAAA.

Concerning this clone itself: The read halts 3 residues ahead of the CDR3 end, with the missing end drawn from the germline J gene. The chain employs TRBV30 and TRBJ2-1; 7 nucleotides line up with TRBD1. CDR1 and CDR2 from the germline V gene are GTSNPN and SVGIG (reference sequence). The junction had 4 bases not matched to a gene; V was cut back by 5 bases and J by 9 bases. The CDR3 has 11 amino acids. CDR3 sequence: CAWEQGLEQFF. The CDR3 DNA, read in part, is TGTGCCTGGGAACAGGGGCTTGAG.

In the case of this clone: The CDR3 end is not reached by the read, which stops 3 residues before it; the germline J gene fills it in. V gene TRBV5-6 combines with J gene TRBJ2-5; 8 bases line up with TRBD1. Unmatched junction bases numbered 3, after V lost 2 bases and J lost 3 bases. The germline CDR1 and CDR2 sequences are SGHDT and YYEEEE. The CDR3 spans 14 residues. The DNA read from the CDR3 is TGTGCCAGCAGCTTCAGGGGGCGCGAAGAGACC. It encodes CASSFRGREET. The CDR3 reads in full as CASSFRGREETQYF.

On this clone: The read stops 3 residues short of the end of the CDR3; the missing end is completed from the germline J gene. This rearrangement joins TRBV6-1 to TRBJ2-2, with TRBD1 matching over 10 bases. The J segment lost 6 bases and the V segment lost 2 bases, leaving 3 bases of the junction unmatched. CDR3 length equals 15 residues. Germline V gene sequence: CDR1 MNHNS, CDR2 SASEGT. CDR3 DNA, as far as it was read: TGTGCCAGCAGTGAACTCGGGACAGGGGCCGGGGAG. Translation: CASSELGTGAGE. The entire CDR3 sequence reads CASSELGTGAGELFF.

Notes on this clone: With the read ending 3 residues before the CDR3 end, the germline J gene is used to fill in that end. The sample carries other DNA sequences with the same CDR3. The chain recombines TRBV7-9 with TRBJ2-7; D is uncertain. The CDR3 runs 13 residues. Germline values: CDR1 SEHNR, CDR2 FQNEAQ (reference sequence). V lost 4 bases to trimming and J lost 0 bases, with 7 bases between them. The CDR3 is CASSSQNSYEQYF. Partial CDR3 DNA: TGTGCCAGCAGCTCCCAAAACTCCTACGAG. Variable domain in full (rest from reference TRBV7-9 and TRBJ2-7): DTGVSQNPRHKITKRGQNVTFRCDPISEHNRLYWYRQTLGQGPEFLTYFQNEAQLEKSRLLSDRFSAERPKGSFSTLEIQRTEQGDSAMYLCASSSQNSYEQYFGPGTRLTVT.

Notes on this clone: Read coverage stops 3 residues before the CDR3 terminus; the germline J gene supplies the remainder. The rearrangement uses TRBV2 and TRBJ2-7; D is perhaps TRBD1 (6 bases). The germline V and J ends were trimmed by 5 bases and 6 bases, with 23 bases remaining between them. Germline CDR1 reads SNHLY; CDR2 reads FYNNEI. The CDR3 consists of 16 residues. CDR3 loop: CASSSEEGGPWGEQYF. Partial CDR3 DNA: TGTGCCAGCAGTTCTGAGGAAGGGGGTCCCTGGGGCGAG.

On this clone itself: The read is 3 residues too short to cover the CDR3 end, so that end is filled in from the germline J gene. The chain uses TRBV5-4 and TRBJ2-5; 8 bases fit TRBD1. The CDR3 covers 15 residues. Per germline, CDR1 SGHNT and CDR2 YYREEE (reference sequence). J was trimmed by 3 bases and V by 4 bases; bases with no gene match: 8. The CDR3 here is CASSKSTGEKETQYF. The DNA read from the CDR3 is TGTGCCAGCAGCAAATCGACAGGGGAAAAAGAGACC.

With respect to this clone: Read sequence stops 3 residues before the CDR3 end, and the germline J gene provides the missing end. V and J are TRBV4-1 and TRBJ1-4; 7 bases are a match to TRBD1. Trimming took 4 bases from V and 4 from J; bases not matched to a gene: 9. This CDR3 is 16 amino acids long. Germline CDR1 MGHRA, CDR2 YSYEKL. CDR3 loop: CASSRLRGQFNEKLFF. The sequenced CDR3 bases are TGCGCCAGCAGCCGACTAAGGGGACAGTTTAATGAAAAA.

For this clone: The observed sequence ends 3 residues before the CDR3 terminus, with the missing tail filled in from the germline J gene. The chain is built from TRBV30 and TRBJ2-3, with D unresolved. Germline-derived CDR1 and CDR2 are GTSNPN and SVGIG (reference sequence). This CDR3 is 16 amino acids long. V lost 2 bases to trimming and J lost 0 bases, with 15 bases between them. Partial CDR3 DNA: TGTGCCTGGAGTCCAGGTCGTGCTCTCAGCACAGATACG. Amino acids: CAWSPGRALSTDT. The whole CDR3 reads CAWSPGRALSTDTQYF.

CDR3 in amino acids: CSASLAGGRLRSYNEQFF. The covered CDR3 bases are TGCAGTGCTAGTTTAGCGGGGGGCCGATTGAGATCCTACAATGAG. The chain employs TRBV20-1 and TRBJ2-1; TRBD2 agrees at 10 bases. The read terminates 3 residues before the CDR3 end, so the remaining end is supplied by the germline J gene. V lost 3 bases to trimming and J lost 1 base; unmatched junction nucleotides: 12. The CDR3 consists of 18 residues. From germline, CDR1 is DFQATT and CDR2 SNEGSKA (reference sequence).

With respect to this clone: The CDR3 goes on 3 residues after the read ends, and that part is filled in from the germline J gene. The J gene is TRBJ1-4, the V gene TRBV5-1; no firm D call. Looked up from germline, CDR1 is SGHRS and CDR2 is YFSETQ. Trimming shortened V by 0 bases and J by 5 bases, and 11 bases separated the two germline ends. The CDR3 length is 15 residues. Partial CDR3 DNA: TGCGCCAGCAGCTTGGGTTCCCCAGGAAATGAAAAA. This encodes CASSLGSPGNEK. The full CDR3 protein is CASSLGSPGNEKLFF.

Details on this clone: The read terminates 3 residues before the CDR3 end, so the remaining end is supplied by the germline J gene. The genes are TRBV11-3 and TRBJ2-7; 7 nucleotides agree with TRBD2. The germline gives CDR1 SGHNT, CDR2 YENEEA. Unmatched junction bases numbered 8, after V lost 0 bases and J lost 6 bases. This CDR3 is built from 15 residues. The CDR3 reads CASSLEPGWGGEQYF. The covered CDR3 bases are TGTGCCAGCAGCTTAGAGCCCGGCTGGGGGGGCGAG.

Points on this clone: The sequenced fragment ends 3 residues before the CDR3 boundary, so the rest is inferred from the germline J gene. The chain has TRBV2 and TRBJ2-1, with a weak D call TRBD1 (5 bases). V was shortened by 8 bases and J by 7 bases, with 15 bases between the two germline ends. The CDR3 has 13 amino acids. Germline V gene lookup returns CDR1 SNHLY and CDR2 FYNNEI. CDR3 DNA, as far as it was read: TGTGCCAGCGGGCAGGGTCCCTTGAATGAG. Translation: CASGQGPLNE. The full CDR3 protein reads CASGQGPLNEQFF.

In the case of this clone: Read coverage stops 3 residues before the CDR3 terminus; the germline J gene supplies the remainder. The chain employs TRBV19 and TRBJ2-1; D unclear. The CDR3 has 13 amino acids. Germline CDR1 and CDR2: LNHDA and SQIVND (reference sequence). V was cut by 3 bases and J by 5 bases, with 8 bases left in between. The CDR3 DNA, read in part, is TGTGCCAGTAGTATCAGGTACCACAATGAG. Its protein product is CASSIRYHNE. The entire CDR3 sequence reads CASSIRYHNEQFF.

The CDR3 region is CASSESEEGSGYTF. The DNA read from the CDR3 is TGTGCCAGCAGTGAAAGCGAGGAAGGCAGTGGC. V usage is TRBV6-1 and J usage is TRBJ1-2, with unresolved D. The read falls 3 residues short of the CDR3 end, and the missing part is taken from the germline J gene. Per the germline V gene, CDR1 is MNHNS and CDR2 is SASEGT. Trimming left V 2 bases short and J 7 bases short, with 14 bases between. The CDR3 length is 14 residues.

Worth noting for this clone: The read falls 3 residues short of the CDR3 end, and the missing part is taken from the germline J gene. The chain joins TRBV19 to TRBJ1-2; no clear D gene. This CDR3 has 11 amino acids. CDR1 LNHDA and CDR2 SQIVND come from the germline V gene (reference sequence). The CDR3 protein is CASSIRGGYTF. The DNA read from the CDR3 is TGTGCCAGTAGTATCAGAGGGGGC.

As concerns this clone: The read falls 3 residues short of the CDR3 end, and the missing part is taken from the germline J gene. V and J are TRBV4-2 and TRBJ2-7, with D unresolved. This CDR3 has 13 amino acids. Trimming removed 0 bases from V and 6 bases from J, with 9 bases in between. The V gene's germline CDR1 is LGHNA and CDR2 YNFKEQ. CDR3 DNA, as far as it was read: TGTGCCAGCAGCCAAGATCTAGAGAGCGAG. Amino acid sequence: CASSQDLESE. The complete CDR3 reads CASSQDLESEQYF.

Concerning this clone: The read terminates 3 residues before the CDR3 end, so the remaining end is supplied by the germline J gene. The J gene is TRBJ2-5, the V gene TRBV20-1; 10 bases fit TRBD2. The CDR3 is 13 residues long. The V gene end was trimmed by 7 bases and the J gene end by 5 bases; junction bases not matched to a gene: 7. Germline V gives CDR1 DFQATT, CDR2 SNEGSKA (reference sequence). CDR3 DNA (partial): TGCAGTGGAAAGCGGGGGGGCATCGAGACC. This encodes CSGKRGGIET. In full, the CDR3 reads CSGKRGGIETQYF.

Concerning this clone itself: With the read ending 3 residues before the CDR3 end, the germline J gene is used to fill in that end. J is TRBJ1-2 and V is TRBV20-1; the D gene is possibly TRBD1 (5 bases). Per the germline V gene, CDR1 is DFQATT and CDR2 is SNEGSKA (reference sequence). V lost 5 bases to trimming and J lost 0 bases, with 10 bases between them. This CDR3 has 13 residues. The covered CDR3 bases are TGCAGTGCTCCTAGGGGAGCTAACTATGGC. This translates into CSAPRGANYG. The entire CDR3 sequence reads CSAPRGANYGYTF.

For this clone: The observed sequence ends 3 residues before the CDR3 terminus, with the missing tail filled in from the germline J gene. The chain couples TRBV20-1 to TRBJ2-5; TRBD2 agrees at 9 bases. Looked up from germline, CDR1 is DFQATT and CDR2 is SNEGSKA (reference sequence). J gave up 6 bases and V 5 bases, and 13 bases lay outside the gene matches. The CDR3 extends over 15 amino acids. The CDR3 region is CSAAWGAGGEQTQYF. The sequenced part of the CDR3 DNA is TGCAGTGCTGCCTGGGGAGCGGGGGGCGAGCAGACC.